The entry that follows covers one TCR beta chain sequence. This could be a read error, since a much larger clone is one nucleotide away. Distinct nucleotide sequences in the sample also encode this CDR3. Only in-frame clones appear in the TCRdb table, and some are missing; sequencing was by immunoSEQ multiplex PCR. The sample records roughly 500,000 clones, more than 65% being singletons. This sample stems from a study of shared clonotypes between healthy human individuals. This CDR3 has 15 amino acids. With 1 base clipped from V and 9 bases from J, the junction kept 8 bases outside the gene matches. Per the germline V gene, CDR1 is SGHTA and CDR2 is FQGNSA.

This sequence originates from a woman between 40 and 50 years old in good health. Some clones in this sample may be carry-over from other donors' samples. Source material: PBMCs. V gene TRBV7-2 combines with J gene TRBJ2-1; 8 nucleotides align to TRBD1. The CDR3 nucleotides read TGTGCCAGCAGCTTAGGCAGGGGGCTAGTCGGTGAGCAGTTCTTC. Translated, it gives CASSLGRGLVGEQFF.